The next 5 T cell receptor beta chains were all read from a single sample in a study of blood T cell repertoires in COVID-19 (dated by TCRdb to the early 2020s). Library creation used the immunoSEQ multiplex PCR assay. TCRdb took this table from immuneACCESS and kept in-frame rearrangements with V and J called. Such tables lack part of the clones; where checked against another copy, unresolved V genes explain under half of the gap, and the rest is unexplained. Recorded for this sample are 210,000 or so clones; around 88% of them occurred a single time. The ten largest clones represent 2.9% of the sample. Sequences were obtained from peripheral blood. These receptors all stem from a man aged 45-60 years with active or convalescent COVID-19.

This chain uses TRBV9 with TRBJ1-3, with 12 bases identical to TRBD1. The germline V gene encodes CDR1 SGDLS and CDR2 YYNGEE. CDR3 size: 18 residues. Trimming took 4 bases from V and 0 from J; bases not matched to a gene: 8. Written as DNA, the CDR3 is TGTGCCAGCAGCACCTTGGGACAGGGGGCTTCCTCTGGAAACACCATATATTTT. Its translation is CASSTLGQGASSGNTIYF. Combining the CDR3 with reference TRBV9 and TRBJ1-3 gives the whole variable domain DSGVTQTPKHLITATGQRVTLRCSPRSGDLSVYWYQQSLDQGLQFLIQYYNGEERAKGNILERFSAQQFPDLHSELNLSSLELGDSALYFCASSTLGQGASSGNTIYFGEGSWLTVV.

V gene TRBV4-1 combines with J gene TRBJ2-7; 9 nucleotides align to TRBD1. The germline CDR1 and CDR2 sequences are MGHRA and YSYEKL. The junction had 6 bases not matched to a gene; V was cut back by 4 bases and J by 2 bases. The CDR3 consists of 15 residues. CDR3 protein: CASSLQQGATYEQYF. CDR3 bases: TGCGCCAGCAGCCTCCAACAGGGGGCTACCTACGAGCAGTACTTC.

The genes are TRBV28 and TRBJ1-5; 11 bases match TRBD1. V lost 6 bases, J lost 0 bases, and 1 base stayed unmatched. Germline loops: CDR1 MDHEN, CDR2 SYDVKM. The CDR3 runs 15 residues. DNA for the CDR3: TGTGCCAGCAGCGGACAGGGGGCTAGCAATCAGCCCCAGCATTTT. Translating it yields CASSGQGASNQPQHF.

The chain couples TRBV2 to TRBJ1-2, with D possibly matching TRBD1 (5 bases). V was cut by 1 base and J by 2 bases, with 11 bases left in between. Looked up from germline, CDR1 is SNHLY and CDR2 is FYNNEI. The CDR3 covers 15 residues. CDR3 protein: CASSEVRVLNYGYTF. In DNA, the CDR3 is TGTGCCAGCAGTGAAGTCAGGGTGCTGAACTATGGCTACACCTTC.

This chain links TRBV7-9 with TRBJ1-4; D ambiguous. Germline V CDR1 and CDR2: SEHNR, FQNEAQ (reference sequence). The V gene lost 5 bases and the J gene lost 0 bases, with 16 bases spanning the gap. The CDR3 length is 17 residues. As DNA, the CDR3 is TGTGCCAGCAGCCCTGGAGGTAGCACTGCAACTAATGAAAAACTGTTTTTT. It yields the protein CASSPGGSTATNEKLFF.